What follows are 6 T cell receptor beta chains derived from one specimen sequenced in a study of kidney transplant recipient with SARS-CoV-2 infection. Via MiXCR, TCRdb re-called the reads, giving one row per CDR3 protein. The repertoire holds about 250,000 distinct CDR3 sequences, with around 26% as singletons. The sequenced sample was a blood sample, obtained at baseline and on approximately day 120 from a kidney transplant recipient. The receptors here all came from a male patient aged 25-45 years who had COVID-19 and was a kidney transplant recipient. The T cells may partly be graft donor cells.

This clonotype was observed at least ten times. The chain couples TRBV19 to TRBJ1-4, with no clear D. Per germline, CDR1 LNHDA and CDR2 SQIVND (reference sequence). V shed 3 bases and J shed 7 bases, with 15 bases lying between them. CDR3 length: 15 residues. The CDR3 coding sequence is TGTGCCAGTAGTATTTCCGACCTCGGGAGTGAAAAACTGTTTTTT. Protein product: CASSISDLGSEKLFF.

This clonotype has only a few counts. CDR3 bases: TGTGCCAGCTATATGGCCGTACCAGGAAAGACCTATGGCTACACCTTC. Its protein is CASYMAVPGKTYGYTF. The gene calls are TRBV5-4 and TRBJ1-2, with unresolved D. The CDR3 runs 16 residues. Germline V gene lookup returns CDR1 SGHNT and CDR2 YYREEE (reference sequence). V was pared by 7 bases and J by 4 bases, with 23 bases between.

The chain joins TRBV9 to TRBJ2-1; D gene unclear. The CDR3 is 15 amino acids. The germline V gene encodes CDR1 SGDLS and CDR2 YYNGEE. The V end was cut by 2 bases, the J end by 0 bases, with 9 bases between. CDR3 in amino acids: CASSVSLISYNEQFF. The CDR3 coding sequence is TGTGCCAGCAGCGTTTCACTTATCTCCTACAATGAGCAGTTCTTC.

The sample holds many counts of this clonotype. This rearrangement joins TRBV27 to TRBJ2-3; D uncertain. Germline lookup yields CDR1 MNHEY and CDR2 SMNVEV (reference sequence). Trimming took off 1 base at V and 5 bases at J, with 4 bases between the two ends. The CDR3 runs to 12 residues. The CDR3 DNA reads as TGTGCCAGCAGTTTATATGGAGATACGCAGTATTTT. This codes for CASSLYGDTQYF.

This clonotype was observed many times. The chain uses TRBV9 and TRBJ2-7; TRBD2 matches 9 bases. CDR3 length: 14 residues. Germline-derived CDR1 and CDR2 are SGDLS and YYNGEE. The V and J ends lost 4 bases and 0 bases, in that order; junction bases with no gene match: 2. This chain's CDR3 is CASSFSGSSYEQYF. CDR3 in DNA: TGTGCCAGCAGCTTTAGCGGGAGCTCCTACGAGCAGTACTTC.

A remark on this clonotype: The germline gene is not matched at one end of the junction; a read error may be the cause. The chain links TRBV7-6 to TRBJ1-2; D unresolved. This CDR3 region has 17 residues. CDR1 SGHVS and CDR2 FNYEAQ come from the germline V gene. CDR3 sequence: CTSSRLSKCRKTYGYTF. For the CDR3, the DNA is TGTACCAGCAGCAGGTTAAGTAAGTGCCGAAAGACCTATGGCTACACCTTC.